This TCR beta chain appears in the sequencing data of a study of blood T cell repertoires in COVID-19. The overall study: COVID-19 samples from acute and convalescent phases originated in the United States, Italy and Spain. T cells, B-cell-depleted T cells, or PBMCs provided the cDNA or gDNA that served as material.

Germline values: CDR1 LNHDA, CDR2 SQIVND (reference sequence). The CDR3 has 16 residues. The junction had 15 bases not matched to a gene; V was cut back by 7 bases and J by 4 bases. In the original workflow: Nucleated cell counts were estimated from reference gene primer amplification. Profiling relied on immunoSEQ multiplex PCR, and the TCRdb table lists in-frame clones only, not all of them. D and trimming were read from the DNA, whereas the V and J calls and clone size are those reported in that table. The table lists around 99,000 clones, over 65% of them singletons. This clone was counted once. J is TRBJ2-5 and V is TRBV19; TRBD2 matches 7 bases. This sequence originates from a woman between 55 and 75 years old with acute or convalescent COVID-19. The sequencing sample was made of peripheral blood. The CDR3, as DNA: TGTGCCAGTACCCTGCGGAAGACGGGAGGAAGAGAGACCCAGTACTTC. It translates to CASTLRKTGGRETQYF.